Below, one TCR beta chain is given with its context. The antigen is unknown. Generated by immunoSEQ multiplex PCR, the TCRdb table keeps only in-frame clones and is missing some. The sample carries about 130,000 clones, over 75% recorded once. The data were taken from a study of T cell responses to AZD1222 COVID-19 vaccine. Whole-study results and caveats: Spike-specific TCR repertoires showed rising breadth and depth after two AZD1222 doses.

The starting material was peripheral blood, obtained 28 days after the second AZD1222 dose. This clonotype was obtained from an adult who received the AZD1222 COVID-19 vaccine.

In nucleotides, the CDR3 is TGTGCCAGCAGCGACACCTATGGCTACACCTTC. This gives the protein CASSDTYGYTF. The chain joins TRBV27 to TRBJ1-2; D is ambiguous. This CDR3 comprises 11 residues. The V end lost 6 bases, the J end lost 4 bases, and 6 bases lay between the germline ends. Germline V gene data show CDR1 as MNHEY and CDR2 as SMNVEV (reference sequence).